This is a list of T cell receptor beta chains from one sample in a study of beta chain features in type 1 diabetes. Clones were sequenced by immunoSEQ multiplex PCR, and TCRdb holds only the in-frame ones, with some missing. The data show some 250,000 clones, roughly 10% seen once. Sequencing was done on a sample of naive CD4+ T cells from blood. These receptors were taken from a man aged 30-40 years with type 1 diabetes. The CDR3 runs from the conserved cysteine through the conserved F or W. The D gene is left open where the match is weak. Expanded clones get a size class; other rows say once, few or many, or leave the size out.

v_call	clone_size	j_call	d_call	cdr3_aa	cdr3_nt
TRBV4-1	few	TRBJ1-1	TRBD1	CASSQGQGPNTEAFF	TGCGCCAGCAGCCAAGGACAGGGCCCGAACACTGAAGCTTTCTTT
TRBV5-1	-	TRBJ1-6	TRBD1	CASSWTGIGDSPLHF	TGCGCCAGCAGCTGGACAGGAATCGGTGATTCACCCCTCCACTTT
TRBV5-1	few	TRBJ2-5	TRBD1	CASSLGRQGQETQYF	TGCGCCAGCAGCTTGGGCCGACAGGGCCAAGAGACCCAGTACTTC
TRBV12-5	few	TRBJ1-2	TRBD1	CASGLVTGGDYGYTF	TGTGCTAGTGGTTTGGTTACAGGGGGTGACTATGGCTACACCTTC
TRBV10-3	few	TRBJ2-7	-	CAISTSLNEQYF	TGTGCCATCTCTACCTCCCTCAACGAGCAGTACTTC
TRBV2	-	TRBJ2-6	-	CASSGSGAGANVLTF	TGTGCCAGCAGTGGGTCAGGGGCTGGGGCCAACGTCCTGACTTTC
TRBV6-6	once	TRBJ1-1	-	CASRGDRGGAFF	TGTGCCAGCAGGGGGGACCGAGGGGGAGCTTTCTTT
TRBV9	few	TRBJ1-4	TRBD1	CASSFRQGDEKLFF	TGTGCCAGCAGCTTTAGACAGGGAGATGAAAAACTGTTTTTT
TRBV12-5	few	TRBJ2-3	TRBD2	CASGLQRGVDTQYF	TGTGCTAGTGGCCTCCAGCGGGGGGTCGATACGCAGTATTTT
TRBV6-1	-	TRBJ2-1	TRBD1	CASSNRQGPYNEQFF	TGTGCCAGCAGTAACCGACAGGGGCCATACAATGAGCAGTTCTTC
TRBV5-4	few	TRBJ1-1	-	CASSATQNTEAFF	TGTGCCAGCAGCGCGACACAGAACACTGAAGCTTTCTTT
TRBV5-4	few	TRBJ2-2	TRBD2	CASSLEASGGLGTGELFF	TGTGCCAGCAGCTTGGAGGCTAGCGGGGGACTAGGGACCGGGGAGCTGTTTTTT
TRBV28	-	TRBJ2-7	TRBD1	CASSSPDRVEQYF	TGTGCCAGCAGTTCCCCTGACAGGGTTGAGCAGTACTTC
TRBV28	-	TRBJ2-3	TRBD1	CASSLPSQGVATDTQYF	TGTGCCAGCAGTTTACCGTCGCAGGGGGTTGCCACAGATACGCAGTATTTT
TRBV6-6	-	TRBJ2-3	TRBD2	CASMPGLAVADTQYF	TGTGCCAGCATGCCGGGACTAGCGGTGGCAGATACGCAGTATTTT
TRBV27	few	TRBJ2-4	-	CASSPLRTLAKNIQYF	TGTGCCAGCAGCCCACTCCGGACTCTAGCCAAAAACATTCAGTACTTC